Below are 12 T cell receptor beta chains sequenced from a single sample in a study of blood T cell repertoires in COVID-19. The repertoire was sequenced with immunoSEQ multiplex PCR; TCRdb's copy has only in-frame clones and lacks some. The sample has some 330,000 clones, around four fifths seen once. The sequencing sample was made of PBMCs or T cells enriched from blood (not recorded which). These receptor sequences come from a woman aged 50 to 60 who had recovered from COVID-19.

This chain uses TRBV19 with TRBJ1-2, with 7 bases lining up with TRBD1. Trimming at V came to 10 bases and at J to 8 bases, leaving 13 bases not matched to a gene. Per germline, CDR1 LNHDA and CDR2 SQIVND (reference sequence). The CDR3 contains 13 residues. The CDR3 loop is CATTGQINLGYTF. DNA of the CDR3: TGTGCCACTACGGGACAGATTAATTTGGGCTACACCTTC.

The chain couples TRBV7-2 to TRBJ1-1, with TRBD1 as a possible D gene (5 bases). The V gene's germline CDR1 is SGHTA and CDR2 FQGNSA. The CDR3 runs to 15 residues. V lost 3 bases and J lost 0, with 11 bases in between. CDR3: CASSFLGGLNTEAFF. The CDR3 nucleotides read TGTGCCAGCAGCTTTTTGGGGGGATTGAACACTGAAGCTTTCTTT.

This clone came up once. This rearrangement joins TRBV19 to TRBJ1-2; D may be TRBD1 (6 bases). This CDR3 spans 14 amino acids. Per germline, CDR1 LNHDA and CDR2 SQIVND (reference sequence). V lost 5 bases and J 4 bases, leaving 14 bases between the germline ends. The CDR3 is CASSRQESSYGYTF. CDR3 nucleotide sequence: TGTGCCAGTAGTCGACAGGAGAGTTCCTATGGCTACACCTTC.

The CDR3 reads CASGLLGQPTYEQYF. Written as DNA, the CDR3 is TGTGCTAGTGGTTTACTGGGACAGCCTACCTACGAGCAGTACTTC. V gene TRBV12-5 combines with J gene TRBJ2-7; 7 bases agree with TRBD1. J gave up 2 bases and V 3 bases, and 7 bases lay outside the gene matches. This CDR3 is built from 15 residues. Germline CDR1 and CDR2: LGHNT and FRNRAP.

The rearrangement joins TRBV19 to TRBJ1-5; TRBD1 matches at 7 bases. Trimming took 3 bases from V and 5 from J; bases not matched to a gene: 16. This CDR3 is built from 18 residues. Germline V lookup: CDR1 LNHDA, CDR2 SQIVND (reference sequence). The CDR3 spells CASSMYGRTGEAHQPQHF. The CDR3 nucleotides read TGTGCCAGTAGTATGTACGGTCGAACAGGGGAGGCTCATCAGCCCCAGCATTTT.

The chain employs TRBV6-5 and TRBJ2-7, with 10 bases identical to TRBD1. The J segment lost 3 bases and the V segment lost 10 bases, leaving 12 bases of the junction unmatched. Germline V gene lookup returns CDR1 MNHEY and CDR2 SVGAGI. The CDR3 covers 15 residues. The CDR3 here is CATVFQGDRGYEQYF. The DNA of the CDR3 is TGTGCCACTGTCTTTCAGGGGGACAGGGGCTACGAGCAGTACTTC.

The chain recombines TRBV19 with TRBJ1-6, with D uncertain. V was cut by 7 bases and J by 11 bases, with 18 bases left in between. Germline lookup yields CDR1 LNHDA and CDR2 SQIVND (reference sequence). The CDR3 length is 14 residues. The CDR3 sequence: CASNVAPNGTPLHF. In DNA form, the CDR3 reads TGTGCCAGTAATGTCGCCCCCAACGGGACACCCCTCCACTTT.

This chain joins TRBV9 and TRBJ1-1; D is unresolved. The germline V and J ends were trimmed by 0 bases and 4 bases, with 13 bases remaining between them. The CDR3 sequence is 15 residues long. CDR1 SGDLS and CDR2 YYNGEE come from the germline V gene. CDR3 amino acids: CASSVDPGRATEAFF. In nucleotides, the CDR3 is TGTGCCAGCAGCGTAGACCCCGGGCGGGCCACTGAAGCTTTCTTT.

This rearrangement joins TRBV4-2 to TRBJ2-3; 7 nucleotides align to TRBD2. The CDR3 is 17 amino acids. V shed 4 bases, J shed 4 bases, and the junction held 14 bases outside the gene matches. CDR1 and CDR2 from the germline V gene are LGHNA and YNFKEQ. CDR3 protein: CASSRGGRLDGADTQYF. CDR3 in DNA: TGTGCCAGCAGCCGTGGCGGGAGACTGGATGGGGCAGATACGCAGTATTTT.

CDR3 loop: CASSRPGQGNEQFF. The CDR3 DNA sequence: TGTGCCAGTAGTCGCCCGGGACAGGGAAATGAGCAGTTCTTC. The chain employs TRBV19 and TRBJ2-1; TRBD1 matches 9 bases. The CDR3 loop spans 14 amino acids. The V and J ends lost 5 bases and 7 bases, in that order; junction bases with no gene match: 6. Germline V gives CDR1 LNHDA, CDR2 SQIVND (reference sequence).

This chain connects TRBV29-1 to TRBJ1-2; 8 bases are shared with TRBD1. CDR3 length: 15 residues. J gave up 1 base and V 6 bases, and 10 bases lay outside the gene matches. Germline V gene lookup returns CDR1 SQVTM and CDR2 ANQGSEA. CDR3 DNA sequence: TGCAGCGTCGGGAAACAGGGGGGGGATAACTATGGCTACACCTTC. Protein sequence: CSVGKQGGDNYGYTF.

V gene TRBV7-9 combines with J gene TRBJ2-7; TRBD1 aligns across 7 bases. The CDR3 loop spans 13 amino acids. J gave up 3 bases and V 6 bases, and 5 bases lay outside the gene matches. CDR1 SEHNR and CDR2 FQNEAQ come from the germline V gene (reference sequence). The CDR3 spells CASSYDRDYEQYF. For the CDR3, the DNA is TGTGCCAGCAGTTATGACAGGGACTACGAGCAGTACTTC. Variable domain in full (rest from reference TRBV7-9 and TRBJ2-7): DTGVSQNPRHKITKRGQNVTFRCDPISEHNRLYWYRQTLGQGPEFLTYFQNEAQLEKSRLLSDRFSAERPKGSFSTLEIQRTEQGDSAMYLCASSYDRDYEQYFGPGTRLTVT.